The 17 T cell receptor beta chains reported below all come from one sample, sequenced in a study of blood T cell repertoires in COVID-19. The table came from immunoSEQ multiplex PCR; TCRdb's copy has only in-frame clones and leaves some out. The table lists tens of thousands of clones, roughly 80% of them singletons. Sequenced input: peripheral blood. The receptors stem from a woman aged 50 to 65 with active or convalescent COVID-19.

The rearrangement uses TRBV5-1 and TRBJ1-6, with TRBD1 matching 7 bases. Trimming took 4 bases from V and 2 from J; bases not matched to a gene: 6. CDR3 length: 16 amino acids. Germline V lookup: CDR1 SGHRS, CDR2 YFSETQ. CDR3 sequence (DNA): TGCGCCAGCAGCCCACAGGGACAGACCTATAATTCACCCCTCCACTTT. Translation: CASSPQGQTYNSPLHF.

This chain links TRBV2 with TRBJ2-2; TRBD2 might be the D (6 bases). The V gene lost 2 bases and the J gene lost 8 bases, with 9 bases spanning the gap. Germline CDR1 reads SNHLY; CDR2 reads FYNNEI. The CDR3 is 13 residues long. The CDR3 reads CASSERLAGELFF. Written as DNA, the CDR3 is TGTGCCAGCAGTGAAAGGCTAGCGGGGGAGCTGTTTTTT. Filled out from reference TRBV2 and TRBJ2-2, the complete variable domain reads EPEVTQTPSHQVTQMGQEVILRCVPISNHLYFYWYRQILGQKVEFLVSFYNNEISEKSEIFDDQFSVERPDGSNFTLKIRSTKLEDSAMYFCASSERLAGELFFGEGSRLTVL.

The rearrangement uses TRBV7-2 and TRBJ2-7; TRBD1 matches 9 bases. Trimming removed 5 bases from V and 2 bases from J; junction bases left unmatched: 1. CDR1 is SGHTA and CDR2 is FQGNSA in the germline V gene. This CDR3 has 13 amino acids. The DNA of the CDR3 is TGTGCCAGCAGCCGGGACAGGGCCTACGAGCAGTACTTC. Translated, it gives CASSRDRAYEQYF.

V is TRBV5-1 and J is TRBJ2-7; perhaps TRBD2 as D (5 bases). The CDR3 totals 15 residues. The germline CDR1 and CDR2 sequences are SGHRS and YFSETQ. V lost 4 bases to trimming and J lost 0 bases, with 14 bases between them. The CDR3 loop reads CASSPTGTGSYEQYF. In DNA form, the CDR3 reads TGCGCCAGCAGCCCGACGGGAACGGGCTCCTACGAGCAGTACTTC.

In this sample, this clone turned up a few times. J is TRBJ2-5 and V is TRBV5-6, with D possibly being TRBD1 (6 bases). Trimming cost V 0 bases and J 3 bases, with 12 bases left between them. The germline gives CDR1 SGHDT, CDR2 YYEEEE. The CDR3 extends over 15 amino acids. This CDR3 is CASSLAGPGEETQYF. CDR3 DNA: TGTGCCAGCAGCTTGGCGGGGCCAGGGGAAGAGACCCAGTACTTC.

This chain joins TRBV5-4 and TRBJ2-5; weak D call: TRBD2 (6 bases). The CDR3 is 13 residues long. V was clipped by 6 bases and J by 2 bases, with 11 bases between them. Germline CDR1 and CDR2: SGHNT and YYREEE (reference sequence). CDR3: CASTAGNQETQYF. CDR3 in DNA: TGTGCCAGCACCGCGGGGAATCAAGAGACCCAGTACTTC. Using reference TRBV5-4 and TRBJ2-5 for the parts outside the CDR3, the full variable domain is ETGVTQSPTHLIKTRGQQVTLRCSSQSGHNTVSWYQQALGQGPQFIFQYYREEENGRGNFPPRFSGLQFPNYSSELNVNALELDDSALYLCASTAGNQETQYFGPGTRLLVL.

The count of this clone is one. The chain is built from TRBV7-2 and TRBJ1-1; D not certain. Germline V lookup: CDR1 SGHTA, CDR2 FQGNSA. V gave up 6 bases and J gave up 1 base, with 9 bases separating them. This CDR3 region has 13 residues. The CDR3 nucleotides read TGTGCCAGCAGGGTTTACGGGAACACTGAAGCTTTCTTT. Translation gives CASRVYGNTEAFF.

The chain links TRBV27 to TRBJ2-3; D might be TRBD2 (6 bases). CDR1 is MNHEY and CDR2 is SMNVEV in the germline V gene (reference sequence). V shed 6 bases and J shed 4 bases, with 11 bases lying between them. The CDR3 is 13 residues long. The DNA of the CDR3 is TGTGCCAGCAGCCCGGCGGGATCAGATACGCAGTATTTT. Amino acid sequence: CASSPAGSDTQYF.

The chain employs TRBV5-1 and TRBJ2-1; TRBD1 agrees at 8 bases. In germline, CDR1 is SGHRS, CDR2 YFSETQ. This CDR3 contains 14 residues. The J segment lost 5 bases and the V segment lost 4 bases, leaving 5 bases of the junction unmatched. As DNA, the CDR3 is TGCGCCAGCAGCCCCCGGGACAGGAACAATGAGCAGTTCTTC. Protein product: CASSPRDRNNEQFF.

DNA of the CDR3: TGTGCCAGCAGTTCCTATCCCGGGACTCGAAATTATTTGAACACTGAAGCTTTCTTT. This codes for CASSSYPGTRNYLNTEAFF. The rearrangement joins TRBV2 to TRBJ1-1; the D gene is possibly TRBD1 (5 bases). V lost 5 bases, J lost 0 bases, and 25 bases lay in between. This CDR3 region has 19 residues. CDR1 is SNHLY, CDR2 FYNNEI, per germline.

In its sample, this clone was seen once. The rearrangement uses TRBV27 and TRBJ1-2; 8 bases are shared with TRBD1. The CDR3 spans 15 residues. J was trimmed by 7 bases and V by 6 bases; bases with no gene match: 13. Germline V gene sequence: CDR1 MNHEY, CDR2 SMNVEV (reference sequence). The CDR3 here is CASRLGTGLLSGYTF. In nucleotides, the CDR3 is TGTGCCAGCAGGCTTGGGACAGGCTTGTTGAGTGGCTACACCTTC.

The chain combines TRBV19 with TRBJ1-1, with no clear D. The germline V gene encodes CDR1 LNHDA and CDR2 SQIVND (reference sequence). The CDR3 sequence is 12 residues long. V lost 7 bases to trimming and J lost 0 bases, with 6 bases between them. CDR3 sequence: CASKFMNTEAFF. The CDR3 nucleotides are TGTGCCAGTAAATTCATGAACACTGAAGCTTTCTTT.

The chain employs TRBV4-2 and TRBJ1-2; D is uncertain. This CDR3 has 15 residues. Between the trimmed V and J ends, which lost 1 base and 3 bases, there was a span of 12 bases. CDR1 LGHNA and CDR2 YNFKEQ come from the germline V gene. The CDR3 protein is CASSQVASRDYGYTF. For the CDR3, the DNA is TGTGCCAGCAGCCAAGTAGCGTCACGGGACTATGGCTACACCTTC.

The J gene is TRBJ2-7, the V gene TRBV3-1 (or the pseudogene TRBV3-2); D gene uncertain. V lost 1 base and J lost 7, with 8 bases in between. The CDR3 extends over 12 amino acids. Germline V gives CDR1 LGHDT, CDR2 YNNKEL (reference sequence). The CDR3 reads CASSQVGWEQYF. In DNA form, the CDR3 reads TGTGCCAGCAGCCAAGTGGGCTGGGAGCAGTACTTC.

The rearrangement joins TRBV10-3 to TRBJ1-5; maybe TRBD1 (5 bases). CDR3 length equals 13 residues. Trimming took 3 bases from V and 6 from J, leaving 9 bases between them. The V gene's germline CDR1 is ENHRY and CDR2 SYGVKD. The CDR3 sequence: CAISDPGGQPQHF. The DNA of the CDR3 is TGTGCCATCAGTGACCCGGGGGGTCAGCCCCAGCATTTT.

The chain couples TRBV4-1 to TRBJ2-3; D might be TRBD1 (5 bases). The CDR3 totals 15 residues. Germline-derived CDR1 and CDR2 are MGHRA and YSYEKL. V was pared by 0 bases and J by 1 base, with 8 bases between. CDR3 protein: CASSQDQGGTDTQYF. The CDR3 region has the DNA TGCGCCAGCAGCCAAGATCAGGGTGGCACAGATACGCAGTATTTT.

This clone appeared a few times. The rearrangement uses TRBV9 and TRBJ1-2; 11 positions match TRBD1. V shed 0 bases, J shed 0 bases, and the junction held 7 bases outside the gene matches. Germline assignment: CDR1 SGDLS and CDR2 YYNGEE. This CDR3 has 18 amino acids. The CDR3 here is CASSVGDGTGGPNYGYTF. CDR3 bases: TGTGCCAGCAGCGTAGGGGATGGGACAGGGGGACCTAACTATGGCTACACCTTC.